This T cell receptor beta chain was identified during a study of beta chain features in type 1 diabetes. Findings and caveats of the study: With patients and controls alike, PCR might favor shorter templates to an equal degree.

This clone was seen only a few times. No antigen is known for it. The V and J ends lost 1 base and 4 bases respectively, with 19 bases between them. Germline CDR1 SGHTA, CDR2 FQGNSA. This CDR3 is built from 17 residues. Researchers reported sorting CD4+ naive, central memory, regulatory and stem cell-like memory cells via CD45RO/CCR7/CD25/CD127/CD95/CD27. Sorted cells reached over 95% purity in every population. Investigators reverse transcribed all isolated RNA, so they sequenced expressed TCRB transcripts. The average output of naive, central memory and regulatory T cell samples was approximately 3.8 million reads. Method: immunoSEQ multiplex PCR; TCRdb's copy keeps in-frame clones and lacks some. The repertoire holds 310,000 or so clones, with around 10% as singletons.

The rearrangement joins TRBV7-2 to TRBJ1-2; D possibly corresponds to TRBD1 (6 bases). The sample comprised naive CD4+ T cells from blood. The sequence came from a young woman in good health. CDR3 protein: CASSLVGTPYGGYGYTF. The CDR3 DNA reads as TGTGCCAGCAGCTTAGTAGGGACACCCTACGGAGGCTATGGCTACACCTTC.